This T cell receptor beta chain is drawn from a study of T-cell reconstitution after alpha-beta-depleted transplantation in children. Study-level results: Most T-cell counts and diversity one year after the transplant came from T cells that were newly produced. About two months after transplant, alpha-beta T cells reportedly came from several hundred expanded graft clones.

TCRbeta library construction was performed incorporating unique molecular identifiers. One entry per CDR3 protein results from TCRdb running MiXCR on the PCR reads. The repertoire includes 200,000 to 250,000 distinct CDR3 sequences, approximately 11% of them detected once, and about 30% sits in the top ten. This clonotype has a count of ten or more. What it binds is not known. This clonotype was sampled from a child under two years old with acute myeloid leukemia, due to receive a stem cell transplant. The sequencing used PBMCs, collected before TCRalphabeta/CD19-depleted stem cell transplant.

The CDR3 loop is CASSLAGVISYEQYF. In DNA, the CDR3 is TGCGCCAGCAGCCTAGCGGGAGTTATCTCCTACGAGCAGTACTTC. This rearrangement joins TRBV5-1 to TRBJ2-7; TRBD2 aligns across 10 bases. The CDR3 is made up of 15 amino acids. V lost 4 bases, J lost 0 bases, and 4 bases stayed unmatched. In germline, CDR1 is SGHRS, CDR2 YFSETQ.